This T cell receptor (beta chain) was documented in a study of blood T cell repertoires in COVID-19. At the level of the study: Specimens from acute and convalescent COVID-19 originated in the United States, Italy and Spain.

Source study methods: Amplification with reference gene primers provided the estimates of nucleated cell counts. Using immunoSEQ multiplex PCR, the repertoire was profiled, and TCRdb retains in-frame clones only, with some absent. The V and J calls and the clone size are those of that table, but D and trimming were determined from the DNA. The sample consists of roughly 150,000 clones, around 82% of them appearing once. Germline loops: CDR1 LNHDA, CDR2 SQIVND (reference sequence). The V gene end was trimmed by 5 bases and the J gene end by 8 bases; junction bases not matched to a gene: 9. This CDR3 has 15 amino acids.

This receptor was taken from a human donor with acute or convalescent COVID-19. The donor label of this sample is uncertain. This chain links TRBV19 with TRBJ1-6; TRBD1 matches at 7 bases. Sequenced sample: peripheral blood. The chain's CDR3 is CASSRDSPLDSPLHF. DNA of the CDR3: TGTGCCAGTAGTCGGGACAGTCCTCTGGATTCACCCCTCCACTTT.